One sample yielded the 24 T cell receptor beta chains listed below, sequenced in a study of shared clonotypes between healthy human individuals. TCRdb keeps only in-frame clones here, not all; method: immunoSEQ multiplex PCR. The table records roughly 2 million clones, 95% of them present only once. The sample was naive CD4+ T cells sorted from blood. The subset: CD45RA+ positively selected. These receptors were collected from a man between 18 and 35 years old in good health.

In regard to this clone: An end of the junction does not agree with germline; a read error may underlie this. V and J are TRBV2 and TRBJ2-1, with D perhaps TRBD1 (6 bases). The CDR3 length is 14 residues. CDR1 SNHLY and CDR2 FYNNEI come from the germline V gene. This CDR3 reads CASKAGVSSNEQFF. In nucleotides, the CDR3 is TGTGCCAGCAAGGCAGGGGTATCCTCCAATGAGCAGTTCTTC. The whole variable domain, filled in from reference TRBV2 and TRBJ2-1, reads EPEVTQTPSHQVTQMGQEVILRCVPISNHLYFYWYRQILGQKVEFLVSFYNNEISEKSEIFDDQFSVERPDGSNFTLKIRSTKLEDSAMYFCASKAGVSSNEQFFGPGTRLTVL.

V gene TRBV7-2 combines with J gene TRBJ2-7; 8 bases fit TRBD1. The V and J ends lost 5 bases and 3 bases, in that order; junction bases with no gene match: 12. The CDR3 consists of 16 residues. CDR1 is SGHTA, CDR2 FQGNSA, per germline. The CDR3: CASSPRSGQVYYEQYF. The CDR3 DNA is TGTGCCAGCAGCCCTAGGTCGGGACAGGTATACTACGAGCAGTACTTC.

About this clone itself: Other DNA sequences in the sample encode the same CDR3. The CDR3 DNA reads TGTGCCAGCAGCCCCTTAGGGGGGGGTTCCTACGAGCAGTACTTC. Its translation: CASSPLGGGSYEQYF. The chain uses TRBV28 and TRBJ2-7; TRBD2 is a possible D gene (7 bases). The V gene's germline CDR1 is MDHEN and CDR2 SYDVKM. Trimming shortened V by 6 bases and J by 1 base, and 16 bases separated the two germline ends. This CDR3 spans 15 amino acids. The full variable domain, rest sourced from reference TRBV28 and TRBJ2-7, is DVKVTQSSRYLVKRTGEKVFLECVQDMDHENMFWYRQDPGLGLRLIYFSYDVKMKEKGDIPEGYSVSREKKERFSLILESASTNQTSMYLCASSPLGGGSYEQYFGPGTRLTVT.

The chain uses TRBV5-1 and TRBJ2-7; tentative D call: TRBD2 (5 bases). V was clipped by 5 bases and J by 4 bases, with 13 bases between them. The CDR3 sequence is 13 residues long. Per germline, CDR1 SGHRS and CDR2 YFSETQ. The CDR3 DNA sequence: TGCGCCAGCAGAAAGGACGCGGGTTACGAGCAGTACTTC. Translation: CASRKDAGYEQYF. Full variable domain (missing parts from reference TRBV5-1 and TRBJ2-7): KAGVTQTPRYLIKTRGQQVTLSCSPISGHRSVSWYQQTPGQGLQFLFEYFSETQRNKGNFPGRFSGRQFSNSRSEMNVSTLELGDSALYLCASRKDAGYEQYFGPGTRLTVT.

The CDR3 here is CASRLTGHSSDTQYF. CDR3 nucleotide sequence: TGTGCCAGCAGGTTGACGGGGCATTCGTCGGATACGCAGTATTTT. The chain is built from TRBV7-2 and TRBJ2-3; D assignment may be TRBD1 or TRBD2 (5 bases each). V was clipped by 6 bases and J by 6 bases, with 19 bases between them. CDR3 length equals 15 residues. Per germline, CDR1 SGHTA and CDR2 FQGNSA.

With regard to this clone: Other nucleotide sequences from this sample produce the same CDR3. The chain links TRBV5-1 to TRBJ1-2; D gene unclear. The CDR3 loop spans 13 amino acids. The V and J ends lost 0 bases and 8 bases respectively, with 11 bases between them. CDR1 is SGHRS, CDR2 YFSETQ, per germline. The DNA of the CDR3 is TGCGCCAGCAGCTTGGAAGGAGGGTACGGCTACACCTTC. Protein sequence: CASSLEGGYGYTF.

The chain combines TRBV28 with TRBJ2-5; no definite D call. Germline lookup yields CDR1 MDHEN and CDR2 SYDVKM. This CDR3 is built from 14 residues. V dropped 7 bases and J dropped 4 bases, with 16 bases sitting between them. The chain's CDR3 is CASTLDTGGETQYF. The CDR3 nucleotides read TGTGCCAGCACCTTAGACACGGGCGGAGAGACCCAGTACTTC.

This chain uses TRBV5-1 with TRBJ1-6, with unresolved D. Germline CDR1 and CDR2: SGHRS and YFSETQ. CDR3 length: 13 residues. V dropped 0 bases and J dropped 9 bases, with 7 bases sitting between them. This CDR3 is CASSLDEGSPLHF. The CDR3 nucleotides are TGCGCCAGCAGCTTGGATGAGGGTTCACCCCTCCACTTT.

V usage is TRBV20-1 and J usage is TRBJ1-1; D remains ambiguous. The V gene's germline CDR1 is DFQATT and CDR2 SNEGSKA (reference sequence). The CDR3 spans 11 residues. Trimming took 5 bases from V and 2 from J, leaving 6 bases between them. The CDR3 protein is CSAPINTEAFF. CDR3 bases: TGCAGTGCTCCCATCAACACTGAAGCTTTCTTT.

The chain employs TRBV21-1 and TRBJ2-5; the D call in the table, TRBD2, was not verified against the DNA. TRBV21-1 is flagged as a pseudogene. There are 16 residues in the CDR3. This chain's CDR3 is CASSTAETSPQETQYF. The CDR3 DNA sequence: TGTGCCAGCAGCACAGCAGAGACTAGCCCCCAAGAGACCCAGTACTTC.

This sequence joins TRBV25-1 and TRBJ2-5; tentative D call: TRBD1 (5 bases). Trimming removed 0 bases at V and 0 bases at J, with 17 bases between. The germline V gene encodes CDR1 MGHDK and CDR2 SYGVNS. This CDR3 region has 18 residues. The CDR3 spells CASSEYSARASNQETQYF. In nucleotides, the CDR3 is TGTGCCAGCAGTGAATATTCTGCCAGGGCGAGTAACCAAGAGACCCAGTACTTC.

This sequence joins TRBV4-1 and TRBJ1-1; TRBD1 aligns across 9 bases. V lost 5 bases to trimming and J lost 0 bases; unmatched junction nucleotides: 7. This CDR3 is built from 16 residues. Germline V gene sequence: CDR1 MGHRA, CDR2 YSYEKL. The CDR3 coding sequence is TGCGCCAGCAGCTCAGGGACAGGGAACATGAACACTGAAGCTTTCTTT. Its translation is CASSSGTGNMNTEAFF.

This CDR3 reads CASRKIAGTYEQYF. CDR3 sequence (DNA): TGTGCCAGCAGAAAAATAGCGGGGACGTACGAGCAGTACTTC. J is TRBJ2-7 and V is TRBV6-1; the match to TRBD2 covers 8 bases. V trimming: 6 bases; J trimming: 4 bases; junction bases outside the gene matches: 8. The CDR3 is 14 amino acids. CDR1 is MNHNS, CDR2 SASEGT, per germline.

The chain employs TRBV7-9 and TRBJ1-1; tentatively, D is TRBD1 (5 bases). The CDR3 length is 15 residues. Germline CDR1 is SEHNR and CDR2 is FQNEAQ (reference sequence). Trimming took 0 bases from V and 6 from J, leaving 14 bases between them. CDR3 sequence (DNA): TGTGCCAGCAGCTTAGCGCCCCAGGGTGGCCCTGAAGCTTTCTTT. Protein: CASSLAPQGGPEAFF. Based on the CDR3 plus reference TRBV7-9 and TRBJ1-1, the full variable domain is DTGVSQNPRHKITKRGQNVTFRCDPISEHNRLYWYRQTLGQGPEFLTYFQNEAQLEKSRLLSDRFSAERPKGSFSTLEIQRTEQGDSAMYLCASSLAPQGGPEAFFGQGTRLTVV.

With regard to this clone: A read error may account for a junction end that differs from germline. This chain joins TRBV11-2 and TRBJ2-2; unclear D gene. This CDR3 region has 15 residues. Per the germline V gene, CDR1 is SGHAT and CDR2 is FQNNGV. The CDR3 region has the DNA TGTGCCAGCACCTTAGCCAGATTTAGGCCCGGGGAGCTGTTTTTT. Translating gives CASTLARFRPGELFF.

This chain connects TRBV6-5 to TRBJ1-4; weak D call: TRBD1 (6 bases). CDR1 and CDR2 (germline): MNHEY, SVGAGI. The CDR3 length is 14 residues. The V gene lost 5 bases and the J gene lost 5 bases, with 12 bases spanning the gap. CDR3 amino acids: CASSTGIPNEKLFF. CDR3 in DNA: TGTGCCAGCAGTACAGGGATCCCGAATGAAAAACTGTTTTTT.

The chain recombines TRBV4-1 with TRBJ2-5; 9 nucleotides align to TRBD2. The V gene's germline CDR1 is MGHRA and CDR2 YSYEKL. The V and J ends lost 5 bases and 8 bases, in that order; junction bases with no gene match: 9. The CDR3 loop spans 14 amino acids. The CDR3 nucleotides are TGCGCCAGCAGCGAAGTGGGACTAGCACTCACCCAGTACTTC. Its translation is CASSEVGLALTQYF.

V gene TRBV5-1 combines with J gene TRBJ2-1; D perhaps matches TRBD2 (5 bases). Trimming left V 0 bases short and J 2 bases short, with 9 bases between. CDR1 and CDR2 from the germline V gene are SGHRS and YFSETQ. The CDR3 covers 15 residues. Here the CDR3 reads CASSLVFGTYNEQFF. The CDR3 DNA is TGCGCCAGCAGCTTGGTTTTCGGGACCTACAATGAGCAGTTCTTC.

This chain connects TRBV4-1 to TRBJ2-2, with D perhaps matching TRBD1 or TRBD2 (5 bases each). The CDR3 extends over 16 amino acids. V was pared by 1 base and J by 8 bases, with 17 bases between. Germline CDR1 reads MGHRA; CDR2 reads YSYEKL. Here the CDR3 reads CASSQALGAPWGELFF. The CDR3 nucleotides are TGCGCCAGCAGCCAAGCTCTCGGGGCTCCTTGGGGGGAGCTGTTTTTT.

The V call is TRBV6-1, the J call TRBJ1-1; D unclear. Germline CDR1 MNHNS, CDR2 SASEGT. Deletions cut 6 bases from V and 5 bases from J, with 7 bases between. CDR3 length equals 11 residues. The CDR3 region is CASRRGTEAFF. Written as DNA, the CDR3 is TGTGCCAGCAGGAGAGGGACTGAAGCTTTCTTT.

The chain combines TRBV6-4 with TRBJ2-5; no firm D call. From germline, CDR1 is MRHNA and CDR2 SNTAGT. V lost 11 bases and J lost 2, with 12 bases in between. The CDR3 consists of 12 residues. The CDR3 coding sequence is TGTGCCCCCCCGTTTTATCAAGAGACCCAGTACTTC. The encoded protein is CAPPFYQETQYF.

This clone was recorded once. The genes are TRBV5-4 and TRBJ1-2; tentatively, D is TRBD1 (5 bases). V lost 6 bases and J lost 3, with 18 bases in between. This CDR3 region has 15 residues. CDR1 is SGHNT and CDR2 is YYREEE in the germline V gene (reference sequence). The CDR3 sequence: CASTQRREGYYGYTF. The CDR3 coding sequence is TGTGCCAGCACCCAGCGGAGGGAGGGGTACTATGGCTACACCTTC.

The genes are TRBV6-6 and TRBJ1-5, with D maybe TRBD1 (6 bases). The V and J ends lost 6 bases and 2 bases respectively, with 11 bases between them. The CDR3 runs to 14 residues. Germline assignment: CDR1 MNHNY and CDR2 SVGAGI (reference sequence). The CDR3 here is CASSLGGGNQPQHF. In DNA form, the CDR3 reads TGTGCCAGCAGCTTGGGGGGCGGCAATCAGCCCCAGCATTTT.

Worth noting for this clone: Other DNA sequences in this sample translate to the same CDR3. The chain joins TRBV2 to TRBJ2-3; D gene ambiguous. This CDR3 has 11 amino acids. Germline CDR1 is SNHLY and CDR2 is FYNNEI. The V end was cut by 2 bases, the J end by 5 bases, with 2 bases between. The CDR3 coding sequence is TGTGCCAGCAGTGAATTAGATACGCAGTATTTT. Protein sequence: CASSELDTQYF.